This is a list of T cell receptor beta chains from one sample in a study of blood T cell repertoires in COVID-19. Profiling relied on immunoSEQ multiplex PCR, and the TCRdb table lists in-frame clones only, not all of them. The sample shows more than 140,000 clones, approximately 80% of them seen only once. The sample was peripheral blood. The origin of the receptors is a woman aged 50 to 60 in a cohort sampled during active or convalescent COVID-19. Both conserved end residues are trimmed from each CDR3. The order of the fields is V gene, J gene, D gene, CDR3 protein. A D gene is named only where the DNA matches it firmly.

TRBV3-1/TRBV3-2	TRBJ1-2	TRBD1	ASSLEARGRGYT
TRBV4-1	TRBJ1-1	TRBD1	ASSQEGTGGRTEAF
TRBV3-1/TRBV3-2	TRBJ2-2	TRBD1	ASSHRQGKNTGELF
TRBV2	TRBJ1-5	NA	ASTGIWDQPQH
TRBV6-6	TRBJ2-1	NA	ASSYLSGVYNEQF
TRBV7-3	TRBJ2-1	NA	ASSLRLGGSYNEQF
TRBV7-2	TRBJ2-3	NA	ASSWGRVTDTQY
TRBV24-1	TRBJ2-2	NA	ATSDLSFGGLF
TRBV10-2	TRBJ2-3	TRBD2	ASRSIIAGPSTDTQY
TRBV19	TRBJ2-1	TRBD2	ASSLAGGNNEQF
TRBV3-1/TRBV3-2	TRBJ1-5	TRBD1	ASSQGQGASQPQH
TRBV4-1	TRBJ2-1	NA	ASSQDWRNEQF
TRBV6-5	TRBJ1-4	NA	ASSYSAGSTNEKLF
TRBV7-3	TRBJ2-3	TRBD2	ASARAGALTDTQY
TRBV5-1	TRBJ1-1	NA	ASSLIPTGGTEAF
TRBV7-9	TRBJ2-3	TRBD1	ASSLRDRFTDTQY
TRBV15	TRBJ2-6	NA	ATSRDRPGHTSGANVLT
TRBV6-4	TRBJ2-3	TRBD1	ASSDSTGGSDTQY
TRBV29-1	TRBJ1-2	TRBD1	SVAPDRGYGYT
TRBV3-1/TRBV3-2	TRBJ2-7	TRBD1	ASSQALQGAFYEQY
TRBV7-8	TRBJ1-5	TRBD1	ASSLALRGDQPQH
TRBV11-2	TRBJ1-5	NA	ASSLVQNQPQH
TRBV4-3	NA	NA	ASSQVAGAENEQY